This passage covers 27 T cell receptor beta chains from one sample sequenced in a study of T cells after yellow fever vaccination (dated by TCRdb to between 2019 and 2020). Libraries were constructed by 5' RACE. TCRdb shows the sequencer as Illumina HiSeq 2500. Using fastp at Q25 and MiXCR, TCRdb reprocessed the public reads and kept productive beta chains. Entries are consolidated by CDR3 protein sequence, retaining the most common genes and DNA. The sample table records 450,000 to 550,000 distinct CDR3 sequences; less than 20% of these occur just once. The ten largest clonotypes hold around 15% of the sample. The meaning of the sample's treatment or condition label: live attenuated yellow fever vaccine strain. The sample in question was PBMCs, obtained 15 days after the yellow fever booster vaccination. These TCRs come from a man younger than 40 who received the YFV17D yellow fever vaccine.

The CDR3 nucleotides are TGTGCCAGCACCCTCCGGGACTTTGTAAATGAGCAGTTCTTC. Protein: CASTLRDFVNEQFF. V usage is TRBV12-3 or TRBV12-4 and J usage is TRBJ2-1, with a possible D match to TRBD2 (6 bases). Trimming shortened V by 7 bases and J by 7 bases, and 17 bases separated the two germline ends. There are 14 residues in the CDR3.

This chain joins TRBV29-1 and TRBJ2-5; the D gene is possibly TRBD1 (5 bases). This CDR3 is 14 amino acids long. Per germline, CDR1 SQVTM and CDR2 ANQGSEA. With 3 bases removed from V and 0 bases from J, the gap between germline ends came to 11 bases. This chain's CDR3 is CSVERTQHQETQYF. The CDR3 DNA follows: TGCAGCGTTGAGAGGACACAACACCAAGAGACCCAGTACTTC.

DNA for the CDR3: TGTGCCAGCAGTCAAGGACCTCCAGACTCCGGGGAGCTGTTTTTT. Translating it yields CASSQGPPDSGELFF. The gene calls are TRBV12-3 or TRBV12-4 and TRBJ2-2; the D is unclear. The ends were cut back, 5 bases at V and 6 bases at J, with 16 bases in the middle. CDR3 length: 15 residues.

The chain links TRBV12-3 or TRBV12-4 to TRBJ1-5, with a weak D call TRBD1 (6 bases). Trimming removed 6 bases at V and 7 bases at J, with 16 bases between. CDR3 length: 14 amino acids. The CDR3 nucleotides are TGTGCCAGCAGCAACAGGGATCCTCGACAGCCCCAGCATTTT. Translation: CASSNRDPRQPQHF.

This chain connects TRBV28 to TRBJ2-1; either TRBD1 or TRBD2 may supply D (5 bases each). Germline CDR1 MDHEN, CDR2 SYDVKM. This CDR3 region has 14 residues. The V end lost 11 bases, the J end lost 12 bases, and 26 bases lay between the germline ends. CDR3 DNA sequence: TGTGCCGCCGCCTCCGGGTATGGGGGAGTAGGGCAGTTCTTC. It specifies CAAASGYGGVGQFF.

Only one count was recorded for this clonotype. This sequence joins TRBV10-3 and TRBJ1-1, with 7 positions matching TRBD1. Germline trimming cut 10 bases from V and 0 bases from J; bases unmatched to any gene: 8. This CDR3 is 14 amino acids long. The germline gives CDR1 ENHRY, CDR2 SYGVKD. The CDR3 loop is CATRDRTMNTEAFF. In nucleotides, the CDR3 is TGTGCCACCAGGGACAGAACAATGAACACTGAAGCTTTCTTT.

This clonotype was observed a handful of times. V gene TRBV19 combines with J gene TRBJ2-1, with 9 nucleotides matching TRBD1. Germline V gives CDR1 LNHDA, CDR2 SQIVND (reference sequence). V lost 6 bases, J lost 9 bases, and 9 bases stayed unmatched. There are 14 residues in the CDR3. The CDR3 coding sequence is TGTGCCAGTAGCCTCTGGGACAGGGTTGGTGAGCAGTTCTTC. The encoded protein is CASSLWDRVGEQFF.

This clonotype was counted a few times. The chain links TRBV20-1 to TRBJ2-7, with 7 bases fitting TRBD2. V lost 3 bases, J lost 4 bases, and 15 bases stayed unmatched. The CDR3 is made up of 16 amino acids. The germline gives CDR1 DFQATT, CDR2 SNEGSKA (reference sequence). The CDR3 is CSARGDLGLGIYEQYF. The CDR3 bases are TGCAGTGCTAGGGGGGACCTTGGACTAGGGATTTACGAGCAGTACTTC.

This clonotype was seen only a few times. The chain uses TRBV4-2 and TRBJ2-1; D not resolved. The CDR3 is made up of 13 amino acids. With 0 bases removed from V and 7 bases from J, the gap between germline ends came to 7 bases. Germline V gives CDR1 LGHNA, CDR2 YNFKEQ. The chain's CDR3 is CASSQDKDNEQFF. The CDR3 bases are TGTGCCAGCAGCCAAGATAAGGATAATGAGCAGTTCTTC.

V and J are TRBV27 and TRBJ2-3, with 7 positions matching TRBD1. The germline V gene encodes CDR1 MNHEY and CDR2 SMNVEV (reference sequence). With V trimmed by 3 bases and J by 2 bases, 5 bases remained unmatched. There are 15 residues in the CDR3. Written as DNA, the CDR3 is TGTGCCAGCAGTTTGGGGACAGCGCACACAGATACGCAGTATTTT. Amino acid sequence: CASSLGTAHTDTQYF.

In this sample, this clonotype turned up a few times. V is TRBV7-2 and J is TRBJ2-2; D call uncertain. CDR1 and CDR2 (germline): SGHTA, FQGNSA. Trimming shortened V by 1 base and J by 4 bases, and 7 bases separated the two germline ends. The CDR3 has 14 amino acids. CDR3 nucleotides: TGTGCCAGCAGCTTAGGGGCTTTCACCGGGGAGCTGTTTTTT. Protein: CASSLGAFTGELFF.

The chain has TRBV21-1 and TRBJ1-6; TRBD1, as called in the table, went unchecked against the DNA. TRBV21-1 is classified as a pseudogene. This CDR3 contains 15 residues. CDR3 sequence reads: CASSKDEGAYSPLHF. The CDR3 nucleotides read TGTGCCAGCAGCAAAGATGAAGGGGCTTATTCACCCCTCCACTTT.

As to this clonotype: At one end the junction does not follow the germline gene, possibly because of a read error. The CDR3 sequence: CASSQTGTWGF. For the CDR3, the DNA is TGTGCCAGCAGCCAGACCGGGACATGGGGCTTC. The V gene is TRBV3-1, the J gene TRBJ2-7; TRBD1 is a possible D gene (6 bases). CDR3 length: 11 amino acids. Germline CDR1 reads LGHDT; CDR2 reads YNNKEL (reference sequence).

In this sample, this clonotype turned up a few times. For the CDR3, the DNA is TGTGCCAGCAGCTTCAGGTCAGATACGCAGTATTTT. It yields the protein CASSFRSDTQYF. J is TRBJ2-3 and V is TRBV7-2, with D unresolved. Germline values: CDR1 SGHTA, CDR2 FQGNSA. This CDR3 region has 12 residues. Trimming stripped 3 bases from V and 4 bases from J, with 5 bases between.

V and J are TRBV20-1 and TRBJ2-3; TRBD2 aligns across 14 bases. This CDR3 spans 17 amino acids. V lost 6 bases, J lost 8 bases, and 16 bases stayed unmatched. In germline, CDR1 is DFQATT, CDR2 SNEGSKA (reference sequence). The CDR3 here is CSAEPTSGRDKLVTQYF. In DNA, the CDR3 is TGCAGTGCCGAACCGACTAGCGGGAGGGATAAGCTGGTTACGCAGTATTTT.

The CDR3 here is CASSQDTGRGYTF. CDR3 in DNA: TGTGCCAGCAGCCAAGACACAGGTAGAGGCTACACCTTC. The chain recombines TRBV3-1 with TRBJ1-2; D is possibly TRBD1 (5 bases). This CDR3 comprises 13 residues. V was cut by 0 bases and J by 8 bases, with 10 bases left in between. Per germline, CDR1 LGHDT and CDR2 YNNKEL (reference sequence).

This clonotype was counted a few times. This chain links TRBV6-5 with TRBJ1-1; tentative D call: TRBD1 (5 bases). Germline CDR1 is MNHEY and CDR2 is SVGAGI. The CDR3 is made up of 15 amino acids. The V and J ends lost 3 bases and 3 bases respectively, with 14 bases between them. Written as DNA, the CDR3 is TGTGCCAGCAGTTATTGGCCTACGGGGGACACTGAAGCTTTCTTT. Protein: CASSYWPTGDTEAFF.

This sequence joins TRBV20-1 and TRBJ2-7; the D gene could be TRBD1 or TRBD2 (7 bases each). V was cut by 3 bases and J by 2 bases, with 17 bases left in between. Germline V gene sequence: CDR1 DFQATT, CDR2 SNEGSKA (reference sequence). CDR3 size: 15 residues. For the CDR3, the DNA is TGCAGTGCTAGGGGCAGGGGGGGTCCTACCTACGAGCAGTACTTC. Its translation is CSARGRGGPTYEQYF.

This clonotype was counted only a few times. The V gene is TRBV9, the J gene TRBJ1-2, with 12 bases aligning to TRBD1. Germline V gene lookup returns CDR1 SGDLS and CDR2 YYNGEE. V gave up 3 bases and J gave up 4 bases; unmatched junction bases: 4. The CDR3 length is 15 residues. The CDR3 spells CASSGGTGGGYGYTF. The CDR3 DNA reads as TGTGCCAGCAGCGGGGGGACAGGGGGCGGCTATGGCTACACCTTC.

This clonotype was found a few times. V usage is TRBV28 and J usage is TRBJ2-7, with 8 bases that match TRBD2. Looked up from germline, CDR1 is MDHEN and CDR2 is SYDVKM. The V segment lost 5 bases and the J segment 3 bases; nucleotides outside the gene matches: 9. The CDR3 sequence is 15 residues long. CDR3 in amino acids: CASSTFGSGSYEQYF. In nucleotides, the CDR3 is TGTGCCAGCAGTACCTTCGGCAGCGGGAGCTACGAGCAGTACTTC. Filled out from reference TRBV28 and TRBJ2-7, the complete variable domain reads DVKVTQSSRYLVKRTGEKVFLECVQDMDHENMFWYRQDPGLGLRLIYFSYDVKMKEKGDIPEGYSVSREKKERFSLILESASTNQTSMYLCASSTFGSGSYEQYFGPGTRLTVT.

The V and J genes are TRBV12-3 or TRBV12-4 and TRBJ2-7; the match to TRBD2 covers 7 bases. V lost 6 bases and J lost 4; bases outside the gene matches: 12. This CDR3 comprises 15 residues. DNA of the CDR3: TGTGCCAGCAGCGTGGGGGGACTAACCTTTTACGAGCAGTACTTC. Translation gives CASSVGGLTFYEQYF.

This clonotype has only a few counts. The J gene is TRBJ2-1, the V gene TRBV12-3 or TRBV12-4, with unresolved D. The V end was cut by 3 bases, the J end by 10 bases, with 10 bases between. The length of the CDR3 is 12 residues. The CDR3 reads CASSFLAREQFF. The CDR3 region has the DNA TGTGCCAGCAGTTTTTTGGCTCGGGAGCAGTTCTTC.

This clonotype was observed a handful of times. The chain carries TRBV6-2 or TRBV6-3 and TRBJ2-7; TRBD2 might be the D (6 bases). CDR1 is MNHEY and CDR2 is SVGEGT in the germline V gene. This CDR3 contains 14 residues. V was pared by 5 bases and J by 2 bases, with 13 bases between. The CDR3 protein is CASSIRDSTYEQYF. As DNA, the CDR3 is TGTGCCAGCAGTATCCGGGACTCGACCTACGAGCAGTACTTC.

The V call is TRBV10-1, the J call TRBJ2-2; possible D gene TRBD1, 5 bases. V lost 2 bases to trimming and J lost 6 bases, with 10 bases between them. CDR1 and CDR2 from the germline V gene are WNHNN and SYGVQD (reference sequence). This CDR3 spans 14 amino acids. CDR3 amino acids: CASSEAGSPGELFF. CDR3 DNA: TGCGCCAGCAGTGAGGCAGGGTCCCCCGGGGAGCTGTTTTTT.

The chain uses TRBV23-1 and TRBJ2-1; 7 bases align to TRBD1. TRBV23-1 is labeled an ORF, and its function is uncertain. V shed 7 bases and J 10 bases; nucleotides not matched to a gene: 16. The CDR3 has 15 amino acids. The CDR3, as DNA: TGCGCCAGCACCAGCCGGGACAGTATTCCGGAGGAGCAGTTCTTC. Translated, it gives CASTSRDSIPEEQFF.

This clonotype was seen a handful of times. The CDR3 sequence: CASSSPAGAATKGRYGYTF. The DNA for the CDR3 is TGTGCCAGCAGCTCCCCGGCCGGGGCAGCCACGAAGGGGAGATATGGCTACACCTTC. V and J are TRBV11-1 and TRBJ1-2; D may be TRBD1 (5 bases). The CDR3 is 19 amino acids. The V end was cut by 4 bases, the J end by 5 bases, with 29 bases between. Per the germline V gene, CDR1 is SGHAT and CDR2 is FQDESV (reference sequence).

This clonotype was seen a few times. An end of the junction differs from the germline gene, which may be a read error. The chain has TRBV11-2 and TRBJ2-5; possibly TRBD2 for D (6 bases). The CDR3 contains 13 residues. CDR1 and CDR2 from the germline V gene are SGHAT and FQNNGV. The CDR3 DNA is TGTGCCAGCAGCCAGGGACTCCAAGGGACCCAGTACTTC. Encoded protein: CASSQGLQGTQYF.